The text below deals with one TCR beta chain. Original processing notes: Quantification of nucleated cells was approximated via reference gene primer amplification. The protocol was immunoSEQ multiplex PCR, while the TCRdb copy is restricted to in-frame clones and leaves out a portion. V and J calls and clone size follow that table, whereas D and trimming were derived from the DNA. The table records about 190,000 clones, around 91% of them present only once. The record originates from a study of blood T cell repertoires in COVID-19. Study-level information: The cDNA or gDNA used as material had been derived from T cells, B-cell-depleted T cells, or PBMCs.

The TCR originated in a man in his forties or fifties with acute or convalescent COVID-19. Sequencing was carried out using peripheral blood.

CDR3 DNA sequence: TGTGCCAGCAGCTCGAGGCTTAGCACAGATACGCAGTATTTT. The encoded protein is CASSSRLSTDTQYF. The chain has TRBV5-4 and TRBJ2-3; the D is unclear. There are 14 residues in the CDR3. Germline V CDR1 and CDR2: SGHNT, YYREEE (reference sequence). Trimming pared 3 bases from V and 0 bases from J, leaving 8 bases between.